These 19 T cell receptor beta chains originate from one sample sequenced in a study of blood T cell repertoires in COVID-19. The data were produced by immunoSEQ multiplex PCR, yet TCRdb's version contains in-frame clones alone and is incomplete. The table has 65,000 or so clones, over 80% seen once. Sequencing was done on a sample of peripheral blood. Receptors originate from a man under 40 with COVID-19, enrolled during active disease.

This clone was picked up one time. The V and J genes are TRBV28 and TRBJ1-5; tentatively, D is TRBD1 (6 bases). This CDR3 has 14 amino acids. The V end was cut by 5 bases, the J end by 3 bases, with 11 bases between. CDR1 MDHEN and CDR2 SYDVKM come from the germline V gene. Here the CDR3 reads CASSRTAYNQPQHF. The CDR3, as DNA: TGTGCCAGCAGTCGGACAGCGTACAATCAGCCCCAGCATTTT.

The CDR3 region is CASSLSSGDYYNEQFF. The CDR3 DNA sequence: TGTGCCAGCAGCTTATCTAGCGGGGATTACTACAATGAGCAGTTCTTC. The rearrangement uses TRBV7-2 and TRBJ2-1; 9 positions agree with TRBD2. J lost 3 bases, V lost 2 bases, and 5 bases had no gene match. CDR3 length: 16 residues. CDR1 SGHTA and CDR2 FQGNSA come from the germline V gene. Full variable domain (outside the CDR3, taken from reference TRBV7-2 and TRBJ2-1): GAGVSQSPSNKVTEKGKDVELRCDPISGHTALYWYRQSLGQGLEFLIYFQGNSAPDKSGLPSDRFSAERTGGSVSTLTIQRTQQEDSAVYLCASSLSSGDYYNEQFFGPGTRLTVL.

The chain has TRBV7-3 and TRBJ2-1; D perhaps matches TRBD1 (5 bases). Germline V gene data show CDR1 as SGHTA and CDR2 as FQGTGA. V shed 0 bases and J shed 7 bases, with 13 bases lying between them. CDR3 length equals 15 residues. Written as DNA, the CDR3 is TGTGCCAGCAGCTTAACAGGGGTTGGGCTTAATGAGCAGTTCTTC. Residues: CASSLTGVGLNEQFF.

This chain links TRBV19 with TRBJ1-5; possible D gene TRBD1, 6 bases. The CDR3 is 17 amino acids. Looked up from germline, CDR1 is LNHDA and CDR2 is SQIVND (reference sequence). With 0 bases removed from V and 0 bases from J, the gap between germline ends came to 12 bases. Written as DNA, the CDR3 is TGTGCCAGTAGTATAGAACAGGGAACCGTTAGCAATCAGCCCCAGCATTTT. This sequence encodes CASSIEQGTVSNQPQHF.

The chain links TRBV7-8 to TRBJ2-1, with D possibly matching TRBD2 (5 bases). The germline CDR1 and CDR2 sequences are SGHVS and FQNEAQ. The CDR3 contains 15 residues. Between the trimmed V and J ends, which lost 5 bases and 7 bases, there was a span of 18 bases. CDR3 sequence reads: CASSPLGIAFNEQFF. DNA of the CDR3: TGTGCCAGCAGCCCCCTTGGGATAGCGTTTAATGAGCAGTTCTTC. Full variable domain (outside the CDR3, taken from reference TRBV7-8 and TRBJ2-1): GAGVSQSPRYKVAKRGQDVALRCDPISGHVSLFWYQQALGQGPEFLTYFQNEAQLDKSGLPSDRFFAERPEGSVSTLKIQRTQQEDSAVYLCASSPLGIAFNEQFFGPGTRLTVL.

The chain carries TRBV2 and TRBJ1-1; D not resolved. The CDR3 covers 13 residues. Germline V gene sequence: CDR1 SNHLY, CDR2 FYNNEI. The V end was cut by 2 bases, the J end by 1 base, with 5 bases between. DNA for the CDR3: TGTGCCAGCAGTGAACAGGAGAACACTGAAGCTTTCTTT. It codes for CASSEQENTEAFF.

This chain uses TRBV9 with TRBJ2-3, with 9 bases aligning to TRBD1. The trim removed 0 bases at V and 5 bases at J, leaving 7 bases unmatched. The CDR3 contains 16 residues. Germline lookup yields CDR1 SGDLS and CDR2 YYNGEE. CDR3 bases: TGTGCCAGCAGCGTAGGGCGACAGGGGGTAGGAGATACGCAGTATTTT. Encoded protein: CASSVGRQGVGDTQYF.

The rearrangement links TRBV11-2 to TRBJ2-7, with D unresolved. The CDR3 extends over 14 amino acids. CDR1 SGHAT and CDR2 FQNNGV come from the germline V gene. V gave up 5 bases and J gave up 2 bases, with 13 bases separating them. The CDR3 spells CASSIASYPYEQYF. CDR3 coding DNA: TGTGCCAGCAGCATAGCTTCCTATCCCTACGAGCAGTACTTC.

By frequency in the sample, this clone is large. This chain uses TRBV6-4 with TRBJ2-3, with TRBD2 as a possible D gene (6 bases). Germline V gene data show CDR1 as MRHNA and CDR2 as SNTAGT. V gave up 5 bases and J gave up 0 bases, with 6 bases separating them. This CDR3 region has 13 residues. In nucleotides, the CDR3 is TGTGCCAGCAGTAGCGGGAGCACAGATACGCAGTATTTT. Amino acids: CASSSGSTDTQYF.

V gene TRBV2 combines with J gene TRBJ1-2; no firm D call. V was shortened by 0 bases and J by 4 bases, with 12 bases between the two germline ends. The V gene's germline CDR1 is SNHLY and CDR2 FYNNEI. The CDR3 has 15 residues. The CDR3: CASSEAPPGGYGYTF. The CDR3 DNA reads TGTGCCAGCAGTGAAGCGCCTCCAGGAGGCTATGGCTACACCTTC.

The chain recombines TRBV7-9 with TRBJ1-2; 11 positions agree with TRBD1. Germline V lookup: CDR1 SEHNR, CDR2 FQNEAQ (reference sequence). J gave up 4 bases and V 7 bases, and 8 bases lay outside the gene matches. CDR3 length: 15 amino acids. Here the CDR3 DNA reads TGTGCCAGCACCACGGACAGGGGGCGCTTCTATGGCTACACCTTC. Translating gives CASTTDRGRFYGYTF.

A remark on this clone: Possible read error: a much larger clone is one base away. V gene TRBV7-2 combines with J gene TRBJ1-6; no reliable D call. This CDR3 comprises 18 residues. Trimming removed 5 bases from V and 2 bases from J, with 19 bases in between. Germline CDR1 is SGHTA and CDR2 is FQGNSA. CDR3 protein: CTSSGISRFSAYNSPLHF. The CDR3 DNA follows: TGTACCAGCAGCGGCATCTCTCGGTTCAGCGCCTATAATTCACCCCTCCACTTT. The full variable domain, its missing parts supplied by reference TRBV7-2 and TRBJ1-6, is GAGVSQSPSNKVTEKGKDVELRCDPISGHTALYWYRQSLGQGLEFLIYFQGNSAPDKSGLPSDRFSAERTGGSVSTLTIQRTQQEDSAVYLCTSSGISRFSAYNSPLHFGNGTRLTVT.

CDR3 protein: CASSWDRGGTDTQYF. In DNA, the CDR3 is TGTGCCAGCAGCTGGGACAGGGGAGGTACAGATACGCAGTATTTT. The V call is TRBV11-2, the J call TRBJ2-3; 10 bases align to TRBD1. There are 15 residues in the CDR3. After removal of 4 bases from V and 3 bases from J, the junction contained 4 bases not matched to a gene. CDR1 is SGHAT, CDR2 FQNNGV, per germline.

Sample share makes this clone medium-sized. The chain joins TRBV24-1 to TRBJ1-2; D possibly corresponds to TRBD1 (5 bases). The length of the CDR3 is 15 residues. Trimming pared 4 bases from V and 2 bases from J, leaving 13 bases between. In germline, CDR1 is KGHDR, CDR2 SFDVKD. CDR3 nucleotide sequence: TGTGCCACCAGTGACGCTGGACACCCCAACTATGGCTACACCTTC. Amino acids: CATSDAGHPNYGYTF.

V gene TRBV28 combines with J gene TRBJ2-4; the match to TRBD1 covers 7 bases. V was pared by 5 bases and J by 2 bases, with 3 bases of the junction left unmatched. The CDR3 has 14 residues. In germline, CDR1 is MDHEN, CDR2 SYDVKM. The CDR3 DNA is TGTGCCAGCAGTCCGACAGGGACCAAAAACATTCAGTACTTC. This codes for CASSPTGTKNIQYF.

The genes are TRBV5-5 and TRBJ2-5; D is perhaps TRBD1 (5 bases). Germline CDR1 reads SGHKS; CDR2 reads YYEKEE (reference sequence). V was shortened by 4 bases and J by 3 bases, with 10 bases between the two germline ends. CDR3 size: 13 residues. DNA of the CDR3: TGTGCCAGCAGCCAGGGTTTGGAAGAGACCCAGTACTTC. This translates into CASSQGLEETQYF.

The gene calls are TRBV19 and TRBJ2-1; TRBD2 matches 7 bases. Germline V CDR1 and CDR2: LNHDA, SQIVND (reference sequence). V dropped 5 bases and J dropped 9; count of bases not matched to a gene: 7. This CDR3 region has 13 residues. The CDR3 coding sequence is TGTGCCAGTAGTGTGACTAGCAGGGTTGAGCAGTTCTTC. Protein sequence: CASSVTSRVEQFF.

The rearrangement uses TRBV28 and TRBJ2-3, with 9 bases fitting TRBD2. Unmatched junction bases numbered 5, after V lost 0 bases and J lost 1 base. Germline V gene data show CDR1 as MDHEN and CDR2 as SYDVKM. The CDR3 is made up of 17 amino acids. The CDR3 loop reads CASSLWGREGRTDTQYF. The CDR3 DNA reads TGTGCCAGCAGTTTATGGGGGCGGGAGGGCCGCACAGATACGCAGTATTTT. Combining the CDR3 with reference TRBV28 and TRBJ2-3 gives the whole variable domain DVKVTQSSRYLVKRTGEKVFLECVQDMDHENMFWYRQDPGLGLRLIYFSYDVKMKEKGDIPEGYSVSREKKERFSLILESASTNQTSMYLCASSLWGREGRTDTQYFGPGTRLTVL.

The chain couples TRBV7-9 to TRBJ2-7, with 10 bases identical to TRBD1. With 5 bases clipped from V and 4 bases from J, the junction kept 14 bases outside the gene matches. Germline CDR1 reads SEHNR; CDR2 reads FQNEAQ (reference sequence). The length of the CDR3 is 17 residues. CDR3 nucleotide sequence: TGTGCCAGCAGCAACCTCCGGGACAGGGGTCTTCGGTACGAGCAGTACTTC. This gives the protein CASSNLRDRGLRYEQYF.